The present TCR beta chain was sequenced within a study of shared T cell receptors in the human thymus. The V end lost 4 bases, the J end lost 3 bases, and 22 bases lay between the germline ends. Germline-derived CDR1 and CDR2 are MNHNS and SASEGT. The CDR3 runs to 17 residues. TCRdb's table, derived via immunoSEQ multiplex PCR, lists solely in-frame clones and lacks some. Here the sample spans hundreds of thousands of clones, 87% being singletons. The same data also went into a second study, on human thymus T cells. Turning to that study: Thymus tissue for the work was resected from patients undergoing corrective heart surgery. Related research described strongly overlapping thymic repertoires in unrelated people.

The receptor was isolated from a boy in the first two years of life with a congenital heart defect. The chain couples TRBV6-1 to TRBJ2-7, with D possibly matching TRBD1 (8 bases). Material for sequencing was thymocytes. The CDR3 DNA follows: TGTGCCAGCAGTGGAATTGTTACAGGGGGAGGGAGCTACGAGCAGTACTTC. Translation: CASSGIVTGGGSYEQYF.